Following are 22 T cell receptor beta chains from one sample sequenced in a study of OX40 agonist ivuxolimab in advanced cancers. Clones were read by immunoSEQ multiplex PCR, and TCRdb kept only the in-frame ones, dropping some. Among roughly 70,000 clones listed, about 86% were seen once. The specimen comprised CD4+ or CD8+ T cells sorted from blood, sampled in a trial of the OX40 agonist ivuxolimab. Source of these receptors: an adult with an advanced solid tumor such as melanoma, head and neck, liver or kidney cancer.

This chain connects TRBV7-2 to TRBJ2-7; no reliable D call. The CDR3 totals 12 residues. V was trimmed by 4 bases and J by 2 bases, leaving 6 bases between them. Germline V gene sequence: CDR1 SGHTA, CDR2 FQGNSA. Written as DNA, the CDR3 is TGTGCCAGCAGCTCAGATACCTACGAGCAGTACTTC. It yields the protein CASSSDTYEQYF.

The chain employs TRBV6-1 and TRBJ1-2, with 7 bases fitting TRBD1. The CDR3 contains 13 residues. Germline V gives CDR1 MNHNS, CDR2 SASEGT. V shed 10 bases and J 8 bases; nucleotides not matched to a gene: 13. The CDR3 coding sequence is TGTGCCACTCCGGGACAGAGTCTTCGCGGCTACACCTTC. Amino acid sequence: CATPGQSLRGYTF.

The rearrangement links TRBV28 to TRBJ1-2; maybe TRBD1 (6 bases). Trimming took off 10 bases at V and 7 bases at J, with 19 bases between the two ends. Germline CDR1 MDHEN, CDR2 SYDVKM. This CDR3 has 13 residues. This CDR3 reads CAIPGGAESGYTF. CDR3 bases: TGTGCCATCCCCGGGGGGGCAGAGAGTGGCTACACCTTC.

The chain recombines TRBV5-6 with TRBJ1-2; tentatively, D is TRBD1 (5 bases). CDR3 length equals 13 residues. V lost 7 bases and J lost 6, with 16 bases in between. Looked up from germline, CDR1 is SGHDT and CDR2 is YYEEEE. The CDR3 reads CASRRGSGHGYTF. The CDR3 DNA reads TGTGCCAGCCGCCGGGGGTCCGGCCATGGCTACACCTTC.

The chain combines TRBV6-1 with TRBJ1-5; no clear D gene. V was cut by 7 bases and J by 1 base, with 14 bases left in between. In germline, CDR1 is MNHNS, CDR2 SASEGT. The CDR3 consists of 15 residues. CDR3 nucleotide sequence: TGTGCCAGCAATTATAGGGATCGAAGCAATCAGCCCCAGCATTTT. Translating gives CASNYRDRSNQPQHF.

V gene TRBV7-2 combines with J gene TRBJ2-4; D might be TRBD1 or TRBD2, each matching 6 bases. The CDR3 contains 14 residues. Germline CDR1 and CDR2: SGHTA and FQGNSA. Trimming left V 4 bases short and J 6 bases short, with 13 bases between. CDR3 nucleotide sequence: TGTGCCAGCAGCTCCCGGGGGCGCGGAAACATTCAGTACTTC. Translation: CASSSRGRGNIQYF.

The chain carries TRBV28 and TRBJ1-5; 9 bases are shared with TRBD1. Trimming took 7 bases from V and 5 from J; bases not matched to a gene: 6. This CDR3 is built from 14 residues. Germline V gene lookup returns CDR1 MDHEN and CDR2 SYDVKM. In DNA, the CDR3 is TGTGCCAGCATCAAGGACAGGGGTCATCAGCCCCAGCATTTT. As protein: CASIKDRGHQPQHF. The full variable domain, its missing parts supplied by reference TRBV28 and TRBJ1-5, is DVKVTQSSRYLVKRTGEKVFLECVQDMDHENMFWYRQDPGLGLRLIYFSYDVKMKEKGDIPEGYSVSREKKERFSLILESASTNQTSMYLCASIKDRGHQPQHFGDGTRLSIL.

As DNA, the CDR3 is TGCGCCAGCAGCATACAGGGTTACACTGAAGCTTTCTTT. Translating gives CASSIQGYTEAFF. The rearrangement links TRBV4-3 to TRBJ1-1; the D gene is possibly TRBD1 (6 bases). The germline gives CDR1 LGHNA, CDR2 YSLEER. The V and J ends lost 5 bases and 3 bases respectively, with 10 bases between them. This CDR3 is built from 13 residues.

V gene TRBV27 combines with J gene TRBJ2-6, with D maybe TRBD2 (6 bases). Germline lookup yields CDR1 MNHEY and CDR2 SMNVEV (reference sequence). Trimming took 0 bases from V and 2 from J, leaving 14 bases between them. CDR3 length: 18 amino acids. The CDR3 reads CASSLSFPSVAGANVLTF. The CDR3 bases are TGTGCCAGCAGTTTATCTTTCCCTAGCGTGGCTGGGGCCAACGTCCTGACTTTC.

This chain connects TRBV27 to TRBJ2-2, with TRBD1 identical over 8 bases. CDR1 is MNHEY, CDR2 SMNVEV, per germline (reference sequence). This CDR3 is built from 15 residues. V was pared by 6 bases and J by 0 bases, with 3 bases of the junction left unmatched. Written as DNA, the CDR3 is TGTGCCAGCAGCCCACAGGGGGCGAACACCGGGGAGCTGTTTTTT. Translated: CASSPQGANTGELFF.

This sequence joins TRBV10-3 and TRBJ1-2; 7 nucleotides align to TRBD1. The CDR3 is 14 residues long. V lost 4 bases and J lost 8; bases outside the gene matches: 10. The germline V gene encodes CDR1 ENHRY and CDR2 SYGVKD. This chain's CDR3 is CAISGTGANQGYTF. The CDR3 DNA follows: TGTGCCATCAGTGGTACAGGGGCAAACCAGGGCTACACCTTC.

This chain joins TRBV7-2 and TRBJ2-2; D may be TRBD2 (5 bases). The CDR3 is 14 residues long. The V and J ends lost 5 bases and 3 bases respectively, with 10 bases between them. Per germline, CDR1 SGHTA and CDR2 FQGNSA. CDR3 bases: TGTGCCAGCAGCCCGCCAGCGGACACCGGGGAGCTGTTTTTT. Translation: CASSPPADTGELFF.

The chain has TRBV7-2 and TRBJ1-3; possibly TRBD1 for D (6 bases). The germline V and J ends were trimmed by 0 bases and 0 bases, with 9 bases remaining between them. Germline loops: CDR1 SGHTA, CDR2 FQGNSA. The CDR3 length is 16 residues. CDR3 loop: CASSLAGGASGNTIYF. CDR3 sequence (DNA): TGTGCCAGCAGCTTAGCCGGGGGGGCCTCTGGAAACACCATATATTTT.

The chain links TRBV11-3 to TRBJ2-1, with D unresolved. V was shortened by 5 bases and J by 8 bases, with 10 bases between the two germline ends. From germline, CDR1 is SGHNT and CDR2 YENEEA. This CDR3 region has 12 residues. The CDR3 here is CASSREGDEQFF. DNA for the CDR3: TGTGCCAGCAGCCGAGAAGGAGATGAGCAGTTCTTC.

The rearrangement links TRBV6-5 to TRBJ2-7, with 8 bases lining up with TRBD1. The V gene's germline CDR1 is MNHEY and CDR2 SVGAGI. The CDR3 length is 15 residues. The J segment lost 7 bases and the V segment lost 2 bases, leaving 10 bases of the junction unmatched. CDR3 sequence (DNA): TGTGCCAGCAGTTACCGACGACAGGGGTTTGGAGAGCAGTACTTC. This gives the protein CASSYRRQGFGEQYF.

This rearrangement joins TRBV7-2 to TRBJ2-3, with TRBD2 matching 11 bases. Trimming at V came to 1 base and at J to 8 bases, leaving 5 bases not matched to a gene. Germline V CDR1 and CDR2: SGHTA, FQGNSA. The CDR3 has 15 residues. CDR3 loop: CASSLGSGGAVTQYF. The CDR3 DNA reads TGTGCCAGCAGCTTAGGTAGCGGGGGGGCAGTTACGCAGTATTTT.

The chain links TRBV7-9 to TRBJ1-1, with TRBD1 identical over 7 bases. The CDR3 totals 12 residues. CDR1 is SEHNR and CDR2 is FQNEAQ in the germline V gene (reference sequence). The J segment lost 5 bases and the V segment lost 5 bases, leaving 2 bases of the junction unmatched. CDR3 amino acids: CASSRQGTEAFF. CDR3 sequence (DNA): TGTGCCAGCAGCAGACAGGGAACTGAAGCTTTCTTT. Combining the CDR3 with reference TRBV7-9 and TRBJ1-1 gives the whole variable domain DTGVSQNPRHKITKRGQNVTFRCDPISEHNRLYWYRQTLGQGPEFLTYFQNEAQLEKSRLLSDRFSAERPKGSFSTLEIQRTEQGDSAMYLCASSRQGTEAFFGQGTRLTVV.

This CDR3 reads CASSVAVGTDTQYF. DNA of the CDR3: TGTGCCAGCAGCGTAGCGGTGGGGACAGATACGCAGTATTTT. The chain recombines TRBV9 with TRBJ2-3; no definite D call. The CDR3 is made up of 14 amino acids. Germline values: CDR1 SGDLS, CDR2 YYNGEE. Trimming took off 0 bases at V and 3 bases at J, with 8 bases between the two ends.

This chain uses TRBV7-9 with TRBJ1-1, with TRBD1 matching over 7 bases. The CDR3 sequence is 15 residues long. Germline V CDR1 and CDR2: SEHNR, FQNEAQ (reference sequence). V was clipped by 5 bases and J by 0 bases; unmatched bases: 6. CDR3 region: CASSPRQGMNTEAFF. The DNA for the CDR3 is TGTGCCAGCAGCCCCAGACAGGGAATGAACACTGAAGCTTTCTTT.

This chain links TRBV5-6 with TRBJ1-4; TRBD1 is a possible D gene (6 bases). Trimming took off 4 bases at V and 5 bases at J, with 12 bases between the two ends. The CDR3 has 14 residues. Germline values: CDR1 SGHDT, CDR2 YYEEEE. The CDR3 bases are TGTGCCAGCAGCATACCCAGGGGAAATGAAAAACTGTTTTTT. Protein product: CASSIPRGNEKLFF.

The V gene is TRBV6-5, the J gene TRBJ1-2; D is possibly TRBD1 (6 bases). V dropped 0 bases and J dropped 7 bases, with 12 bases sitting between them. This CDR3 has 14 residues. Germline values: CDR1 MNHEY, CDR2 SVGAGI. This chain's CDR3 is CASSYSNRASGYTF. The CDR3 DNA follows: TGTGCCAGCAGTTACTCCAACAGGGCGAGTGGCTACACCTTC.

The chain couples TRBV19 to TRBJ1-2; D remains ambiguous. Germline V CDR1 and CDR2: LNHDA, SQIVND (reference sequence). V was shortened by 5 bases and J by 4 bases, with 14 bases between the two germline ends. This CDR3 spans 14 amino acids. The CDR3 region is CASSPPAGSYGYTF. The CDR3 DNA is TGTGCCAGTAGTCCCCCTGCCGGGAGCTATGGCTACACCTTC.